Listed here are 25 T cell receptor beta chains from one sample, sequenced in a study of OX40 agonist ivuxolimab in advanced cancers. Profiled with immunoSEQ multiplex PCR; TCRdb holds only in-frame clones, not every one. The repertoire consists of approximately 100,000 clones, with roughly nine tenths occurring once and the leading ten covering approximately 0.31%. Sequences were derived from CD4+ or CD8+ T cells sorted from blood, sampled in a trial of the OX40 agonist ivuxolimab. All receptors come from an adult with an advanced solid tumor such as melanoma, head and neck, liver or kidney cancer.

The rearrangement links TRBV6-5 to TRBJ2-1, with 7 bases matching TRBD2. J was trimmed by 3 bases and V by 0 bases; bases with no gene match: 5. The CDR3 loop spans 16 amino acids. Germline V gives CDR1 MNHEY, CDR2 SVGAGI. Written as DNA, the CDR3 is TGTGCCAGCAGTTACTCGGGGACTACGAGCTACAATGAGCAGTTCTTC. Protein: CASSYSGTTSYNEQFF.

The gene calls are TRBV6-5 and TRBJ2-1; 10 nucleotides line up with TRBD2. The V gene end was trimmed by 8 bases and the J gene end by 4 bases; junction bases not matched to a gene: 5. Germline-derived CDR1 and CDR2 are MNHEY and SVGAGI. The CDR3 contains 14 residues. The CDR3 protein is CASASGRAYNEQFF. The CDR3 DNA follows: TGTGCCAGCGCCAGCGGGAGGGCTTACAATGAGCAGTTCTTC.

V usage is TRBV2 and J usage is TRBJ2-1; 8 bases are shared with TRBD2. J lost 9 bases, V lost 6 bases, and 10 bases had no gene match. The CDR3 runs to 14 residues. Germline V gene lookup returns CDR1 SNHLY and CDR2 FYNNEI. The CDR3 protein is CASRSRTGGTEQFF. The CDR3 DNA is TGTGCCAGCAGGAGCCGGACGGGAGGGACTGAGCAGTTCTTC.

This clone was observed a single time. This chain joins TRBV2 and TRBJ2-5, with D tentatively TRBD2 (7 bases). The V gene's germline CDR1 is SNHLY and CDR2 FYNNEI. Trimming cost V 7 bases and J 1 base, with 16 bases left between them. CDR3 length: 15 residues. The CDR3 coding sequence is TGTGCCAGCATTGGACTAGGGGGTTTCCAAGAGACCCAGTACTTC. Its translation: CASIGLGGFQETQYF.

The chain has TRBV6-6 and TRBJ1-5; 7 bases agree with TRBD1. Trimming at V came to 5 bases and at J to 2 bases, leaving 3 bases not matched to a gene. The CDR3 runs to 14 residues. CDR1 and CDR2 from the germline V gene are MNHNY and SVGAGI (reference sequence). CDR3 residues: CASSDRERNQPQHF. The CDR3 DNA is TGTGCCAGCAGTGACAGGGAACGCAATCAGCCCCAGCATTTT.

The J gene is TRBJ2-4, the V gene TRBV4-3; D not certain. CDR1 and CDR2 (germline): LGHNA, YSLEER. The CDR3 runs 14 residues. V gave up 6 bases and J gave up 8 bases, with 17 bases separating them. The CDR3 region is CASSPSRHSDIQYF. The CDR3 DNA sequence: TGCGCCAGCAGTCCCTCTAGACACAGCGACATTCAGTACTTC.

This chain uses TRBV7-3 with TRBJ1-1; 8 positions match TRBD1. The germline CDR1 and CDR2 sequences are SGHTA and FQGTGA. The CDR3 runs 15 residues. V lost 2 bases and J lost 5; bases outside the gene matches: 7. The CDR3 coding sequence is TGTGCCAGCAGCTTAGGAGGCAGGGGGCTTACTGAAGCTTTCTTT. This translates into CASSLGGRGLTEAFF.

The table lists this clone with a few counts. The chain joins TRBV5-4 to TRBJ1-1; the D is unclear. Germline V gene data show CDR1 as SGHNT and CDR2 as YYREEE (reference sequence). CDR3 length: 14 amino acids. V dropped 2 bases and J dropped 0 bases, with 8 bases sitting between them. CDR3 sequence: CASSFSNVNTEAFF. In DNA, the CDR3 is TGTGCCAGCAGCTTCAGTAATGTGAACACTGAAGCTTTCTTT. Using reference TRBV5-4 and TRBJ1-1 for the parts outside the CDR3, the full variable domain is ETGVTQSPTHLIKTRGQQVTLRCSSQSGHNTVSWYQQALGQGPQFIFQYYREEENGRGNFPPRFSGLQFPNYSSELNVNALELDDSALYLCASSFSNVNTEAFFGQGTRLTVV.

This chain uses TRBV5-4 with TRBJ2-1, with 12 positions matching TRBD2. The junction had 11 bases not matched to a gene; V was cut back by 4 bases and J by 6 bases. Germline-derived CDR1 and CDR2 are SGHNT and YYREEE (reference sequence). CDR3 size: 17 residues. The CDR3 spells CASSQTSGSVAGNEQFF. In DNA, the CDR3 is TGTGCCAGCAGCCAGACTAGCGGGAGTGTCGCAGGCAATGAGCAGTTCTTC.

The V gene is TRBV6-1, the J gene TRBJ2-3; D gene ambiguous. The CDR3 has 12 residues. V gave up 6 bases and J gave up 0 bases, with 4 bases separating them. Germline lookup yields CDR1 MNHNS and CDR2 SASEGT. The CDR3, as DNA: TGTGCCAGCAGACCTAGCACAGATACGCAGTATTTT. Residues: CASRPSTDTQYF.

V usage is TRBV15 and J usage is TRBJ2-7; tentatively, D is TRBD1 (6 bases). V was shortened by 0 bases and J by 2 bases, with 14 bases between the two germline ends. The CDR3 spans 16 residues. Germline V gene sequence: CDR1 LNHNV, CDR2 YYDKDF (reference sequence). The CDR3 sequence: CATSRDQGQRAYEQYF. In DNA, the CDR3 is TGTGCCACCAGCAGAGATCAGGGACAAAGAGCCTACGAGCAGTACTTC.

This chain connects TRBV6-6 to TRBJ2-7, with a weak D call TRBD1 (5 bases). The CDR3 extends over 11 amino acids. Trimming cost V 5 bases and J 4 bases, with 6 bases left between them. Germline-derived CDR1 and CDR2 are MNHNY and SVGAGI (reference sequence). CDR3 coding DNA: TGTGCCAGCAGTCGACAGTACGAGCAGTACTTC. Translated, it gives CASSRQYEQYF.

The chain has TRBV5-1 and TRBJ2-3; D is unclear. The CDR3 spans 16 residues. Germline V CDR1 and CDR2: SGHRS, YFSETQ. V gave up 0 bases and J gave up 2 bases, with 13 bases separating them. This chain's CDR3 is CASSLGVYGATDTQYF. For the CDR3, the DNA is TGCGCCAGCAGCTTGGGGGTATACGGAGCCACAGATACGCAGTATTTT.

The chain joins TRBV7-6 to TRBJ2-7, with 8 bases identical to TRBD2. CDR1 SGHVS and CDR2 FNYEAQ come from the germline V gene. The ends lost 1 base at V and 6 bases at J; junction bases unmatched: 8. This CDR3 region has 15 residues. The CDR3 reads CASSLVESGGSEQYF. CDR3 sequence (DNA): TGTGCCAGCAGCTTAGTGGAATCGGGAGGGTCCGAGCAGTACTTC.

The V and J genes are TRBV7-2 and TRBJ2-5, with D tentatively TRBD1 (6 bases). Per germline, CDR1 SGHTA and CDR2 FQGNSA. V lost 1 base, J lost 4 bases, and 7 bases lay in between. This CDR3 has 13 residues. CDR3 sequence: CASSLGGPETQYF. In DNA, the CDR3 is TGTGCCAGCAGCTTAGGGGGGCCAGAGACCCAGTACTTC.

This chain connects TRBV4-1 to TRBJ1-4, with 10 nucleotides matching TRBD1. Germline V gene sequence: CDR1 MGHRA, CDR2 YSYEKL. Unmatched junction bases numbered 7, after V lost 4 bases and J lost 8 bases. The CDR3 runs to 15 residues. CDR3: CASSPGQGEREKLFF. CDR3 bases: TGCGCCAGCAGCCCTGGACAGGGGGAGAGGGAAAAACTGTTTTTT.

The rearrangement joins TRBV2 to TRBJ2-2; 11 positions match TRBD1. J gave up 5 bases and V 7 bases, and 3 bases lay outside the gene matches. This CDR3 contains 14 residues. Germline lookup yields CDR1 SNHLY and CDR2 FYNNEI. As DNA, the CDR3 is TGTGCCAGCAAAGGACAGGGGGCTACCGGGGAGCTGTTTTTT. Translation gives CASKGQGATGELFF.

The J gene is TRBJ1-5, the V gene TRBV10-3, with 8 bases identical to TRBD1. This CDR3 has 14 amino acids. CDR1 is ENHRY, CDR2 SYGVKD, per germline. The J segment lost 4 bases and the V segment lost 4 bases, leaving 3 bases of the junction unmatched. CDR3 sequence reads: CAISAQGANQPQHF. For the CDR3, the DNA is TGTGCCATCAGTGCCCAGGGGGCTAATCAGCCCCAGCATTTT.

The chain is built from TRBV7-2 and TRBJ2-3, with TRBD2 matching 9 bases. Germline CDR1 SGHTA, CDR2 FQGNSA. V was pared by 4 bases and J by 3 bases, with 5 bases of the junction left unmatched. This CDR3 has 15 residues. Here the CDR3 DNA reads TGTGCCAGCAGCTCGGGACTAGCAAGAACAGATACGCAGTATTTT. Translation gives CASSSGLARTDTQYF.

CDR3 DNA sequence: TGTGCCAGCAGCAAGACAGGGGGATCCTTTGTAAGCAATCAGCCCCAGCATTTT. It codes for CASSKTGGSFVSNQPQHF. V is TRBV5-4 and J is TRBJ1-5; the match to TRBD1 covers 9 bases. Trimming took 4 bases from V and 1 from J; bases not matched to a gene: 12. The CDR3 is 18 residues long. Germline V CDR1 and CDR2: SGHNT, YYREEE (reference sequence). Full variable domain (remainder filled in from reference TRBV5-4 and TRBJ1-5): ETGVTQSPTHLIKTRGQQVTLRCSSQSGHNTVSWYQQALGQGPQFIFQYYREEENGRGNFPPRFSGLQFPNYSSELNVNALELDDSALYLCASSKTGGSFVSNQPQHFGDGTRLSIL.

This chain joins TRBV4-2 and TRBJ2-1, with unresolved D. CDR3 size: 13 residues. Trimming removed 1 base at V and 7 bases at J, with 8 bases between. Germline V gene sequence: CDR1 LGHNA, CDR2 YNFKEQ. The CDR3 DNA reads TGTGCCAGCAGCCAAGGCTCTAGTAATGAGCAGTTCTTC. Translated: CASSQGSSNEQFF.

V is TRBV7-2 and J is TRBJ2-1, with 7 nucleotides matching TRBD2. CDR1 and CDR2 (germline): SGHTA, FQGNSA. The CDR3 is made up of 15 amino acids. The V gene end was trimmed by 1 base and the J gene end by 6 bases; junction bases not matched to a gene: 6. In DNA, the CDR3 is TGTGCCAGCAGCTTAGTGACTAGCAACGCCAATGAGCAGTTCTTC. Its protein is CASSLVTSNANEQFF.

The CDR3 sequence: CASRVLAGYSYEQYF. CDR3 nucleotides: TGTGCCAGCAGGGTACTAGCGGGATATTCCTACGAGCAGTACTTC. This chain links TRBV28 with TRBJ2-7, with 10 bases lining up with TRBD2. The CDR3 consists of 15 residues. J lost 1 base, V lost 6 bases, and 6 bases had no gene match. From germline, CDR1 is MDHEN and CDR2 SYDVKM.

V usage is TRBV28 and J usage is TRBJ1-1, with D maybe TRBD1 (5 bases). Germline V gives CDR1 MDHEN, CDR2 SYDVKM. Trimming took off 3 bases at V and 6 bases at J, with 20 bases between the two ends. The CDR3 contains 16 residues. CDR3 protein: CASSLSGRGKWSEAFF. In nucleotides, the CDR3 is TGTGCCAGCAGTTTGTCAGGTCGGGGGAAATGGTCTGAAGCTTTCTTT.

This clone was recorded once. The CDR3 loop reads CASSLHGIREYSYEQYF. The CDR3 DNA sequence: TGTGCCAGCAGCTTACATGGTATCAGGGAATACTCCTACGAGCAGTACTTC. This chain joins TRBV7-2 and TRBJ2-7, with D possibly TRBD1 on 5 matching bases. This CDR3 is 17 amino acids long. Trimming shortened V by 2 bases and J by 0 bases, and 17 bases separated the two germline ends. The germline gives CDR1 SGHTA, CDR2 FQGNSA.